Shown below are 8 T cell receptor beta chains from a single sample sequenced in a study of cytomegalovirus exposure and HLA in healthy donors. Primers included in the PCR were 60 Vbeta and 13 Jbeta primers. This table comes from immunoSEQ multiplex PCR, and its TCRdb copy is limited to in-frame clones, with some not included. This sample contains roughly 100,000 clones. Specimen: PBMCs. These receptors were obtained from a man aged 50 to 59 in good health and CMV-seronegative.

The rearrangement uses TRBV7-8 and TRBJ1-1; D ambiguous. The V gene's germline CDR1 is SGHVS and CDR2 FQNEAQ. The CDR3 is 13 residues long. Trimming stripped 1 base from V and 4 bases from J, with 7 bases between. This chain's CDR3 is CASSLGGPTEAFF. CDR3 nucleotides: TGTGCCAGCAGCTTAGGAGGGCCCACTGAAGCTTTCTTT.

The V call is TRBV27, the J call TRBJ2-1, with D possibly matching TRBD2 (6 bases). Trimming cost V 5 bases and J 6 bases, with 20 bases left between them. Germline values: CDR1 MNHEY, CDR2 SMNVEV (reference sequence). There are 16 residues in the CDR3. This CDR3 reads CASSPAWAGTANEQFF. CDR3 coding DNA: TGTGCCAGCAGTCCCGCCTGGGCGGGGACTGCCAATGAGCAGTTCTTC.

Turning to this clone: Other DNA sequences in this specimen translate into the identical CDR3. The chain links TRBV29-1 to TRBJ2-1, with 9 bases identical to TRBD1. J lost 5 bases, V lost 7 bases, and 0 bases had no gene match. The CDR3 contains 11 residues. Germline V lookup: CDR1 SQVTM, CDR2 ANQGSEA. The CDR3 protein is CSGTGDNEQFF. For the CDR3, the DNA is TGCAGCGGGACAGGGGACAATGAGCAGTTCTTC.

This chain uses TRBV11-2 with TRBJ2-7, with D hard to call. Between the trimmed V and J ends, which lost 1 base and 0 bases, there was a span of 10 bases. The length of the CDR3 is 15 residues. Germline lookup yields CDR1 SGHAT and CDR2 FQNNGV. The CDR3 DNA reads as TGTGCCAGCAGCTTAGCTTTTGGCAGCTCCTACGAGCAGTACTTC. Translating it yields CASSLAFGSSYEQYF.

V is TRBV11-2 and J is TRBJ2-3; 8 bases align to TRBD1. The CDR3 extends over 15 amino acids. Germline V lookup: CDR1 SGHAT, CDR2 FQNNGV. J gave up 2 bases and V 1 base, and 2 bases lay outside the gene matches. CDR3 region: CASSLGTGYTDTQYF. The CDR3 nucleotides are TGTGCCAGCAGCTTAGGGACAGGGTACACAGATACGCAGTATTTT. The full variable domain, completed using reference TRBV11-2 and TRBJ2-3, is EAGVAQSPRYKIIEKRQSVAFWCNPISGHATLYWYQQILGQGPKLLIQFQNNGVVDDSQLPKDRFSAERLKGVDSTLKIQPAKLEDSAVYLCASSLGTGYTDTQYFGPGTRLTVL.

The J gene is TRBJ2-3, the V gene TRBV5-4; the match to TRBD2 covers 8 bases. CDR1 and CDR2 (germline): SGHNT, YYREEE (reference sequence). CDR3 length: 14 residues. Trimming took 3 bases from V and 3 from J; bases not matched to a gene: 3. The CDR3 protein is CASSSGGPTDTQYF. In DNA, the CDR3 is TGTGCCAGCAGCTCGGGGGGGCCTACAGATACGCAGTATTTT.

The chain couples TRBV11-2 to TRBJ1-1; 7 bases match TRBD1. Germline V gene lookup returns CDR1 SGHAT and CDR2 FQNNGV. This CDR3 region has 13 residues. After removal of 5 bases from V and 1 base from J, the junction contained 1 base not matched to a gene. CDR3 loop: CASSRTGNTEAFF. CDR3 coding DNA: TGTGCCAGCAGCCGGACAGGGAACACTGAAGCTTTCTTT.

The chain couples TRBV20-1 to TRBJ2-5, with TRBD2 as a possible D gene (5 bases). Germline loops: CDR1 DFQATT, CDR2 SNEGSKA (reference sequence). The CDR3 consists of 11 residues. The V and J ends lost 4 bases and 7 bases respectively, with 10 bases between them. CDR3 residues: CSAKRSGTQYF. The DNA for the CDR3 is TGCAGTGCTAAGCGGTCGGGGACCCAGTACTTC.